These 31 T cell receptor beta chains were sequenced from one sample in a study of T cells in Graves' hyperthyroidism and ophthalmopathy. RNA transcripts provided the source from which TCR beta CDR3 regions were amplified. First-round RT-PCR targeting the TCR CDR3 was performed with the HTBI primer set. MiXCR, applied by TCRdb to the multiplex PCR reads, yields one record per CDR3 protein. Of more than 550,000 distinct CDR3 sequences detected, around 16% appear once; the ten largest clones hold around 15%. Sequenced: blood. The source of these receptors is a man in his fifties or sixties with Graves' hyperthyroidism.

This clonotype came up a few times. The rearrangement uses TRBV24-1 and TRBJ2-3; D possibly matches TRBD1 or TRBD2 (5 bases each). With 7 bases removed from V and 2 bases from J, the gap between germline ends came to 9 bases. The CDR3 has 13 amino acids. Germline V gene lookup returns CDR1 KGHDR and CDR2 SFDVKD. The chain's CDR3 is CATRGVSTDTQYF. The CDR3, as DNA: TGTGCCACCAGGGGGGTTTCCACAGATACGCAGTATTTT.

The V call is TRBV9, the J call TRBJ2-7; D is tentatively TRBD1 or TRBD2 (5 bases each). The CDR3 runs 16 residues. V lost 5 bases and J lost 1, with 19 bases in between. Germline values: CDR1 SGDLS, CDR2 YYNGEE. This CDR3 is CASSGDLRRESYEQYF. Here the CDR3 DNA reads TGTGCCAGCAGTGGGGACCTACGTAGGGAGTCCTACGAGCAGTACTTC.

This clonotype was counted ten times or more. The chain recombines TRBV28 with TRBJ2-1; D tentatively fits TRBD1 or TRBD2 (6 bases each). From germline, CDR1 is MDHEN and CDR2 SYDVKM. The CDR3 has 17 amino acids. Trimming cost V 4 bases and J 8 bases, with 24 bases left between them. The CDR3 reads CASSSPSVAEGVDEQFF. CDR3 DNA sequence: TGTGCCAGCAGTTCCCCCTCCGTAGCGGAGGGGGTAGATGAGCAGTTCTTC. Full variable domain (remainder filled in from reference TRBV28 and TRBJ2-1): DVKVTQSSRYLVKRTGEKVFLECVQDMDHENMFWYRQDPGLGLRLIYFSYDVKMKEKGDIPEGYSVSREKKERFSLILESASTNQTSMYLCASSSPSVAEGVDEQFFGPGTRLTVL.

The table lists this clonotype with many counts. This chain joins TRBV24-1 and TRBJ1-1, with unresolved D. The CDR3 totals 13 residues. V lost 0 bases and J lost 4, with 5 bases in between. Germline CDR1 and CDR2: KGHDR and SFDVKD. The CDR3 loop is CATSDLEGTEAFF. CDR3 bases: TGTGCCACCAGTGATTTGGAGGGCACTGAAGCTTTCTTT.

This clonotype was counted only a few times. The genes are TRBV5-8 and TRBJ2-5; D possibly corresponds to TRBD1 (7 bases). CDR1 SGHTS and CDR2 YDEGEE come from the germline V gene. The CDR3 is 15 residues long. The V end lost 0 bases, the J end lost 5 bases, and 14 bases lay between the germline ends. The CDR3 protein is CASSLARGDGETQYF. The CDR3 nucleotides are TGTGCCAGCAGCTTGGCCAGGGGGGATGGTGAGACCCAGTACTTC.

This clonotype was found many times. The CDR3 sequence: CASTWTDFYEQYF. The CDR3 DNA sequence: TGTGCCAGCACCTGGACAGACTTTTACGAGCAGTACTTC. This chain connects TRBV11-2 to TRBJ2-7, with a weak D call TRBD1 (6 bases). V was trimmed by 7 bases and J by 4 bases, leaving 14 bases between them. The germline V gene encodes CDR1 SGHAT and CDR2 FQNNGV. This CDR3 spans 13 amino acids.

This clonotype was detected ten times or more. The chain uses TRBV12-3 or TRBV12-4 and TRBJ1-5, with D hard to call. The CDR3 totals 16 residues. The V end was cut by 6 bases, the J end by 1 base, with 16 bases between. The CDR3 is CASSPAGLSSNQPQHF. The CDR3 DNA follows: TGTGCCAGCAGCCCCGCGGGCCTATCCAGCAATCAGCCCCAGCATTTT.

This clonotype was seen only a few times. CDR3 loop: CATSDWTENTIYF. The CDR3 bases are TGTGCCACCAGTGATTGGACGGAAAACACCATATATTTT. The V call is TRBV24-1, the J call TRBJ1-3, with D unclear. CDR1 is KGHDR, CDR2 SFDVKD, per germline. This CDR3 spans 13 amino acids. Between the trimmed V and J ends, which lost 2 bases and 6 bases, there was a span of 7 bases.

This clonotype has at least ten counts. The chain combines TRBV7-2 with TRBJ1-2; a weak D match, TRBD1 (5 bases). Germline assignment: CDR1 SGHTA and CDR2 FQGNSA. The CDR3 covers 13 residues. V dropped 4 bases and J dropped 1 base, with 7 bases sitting between them. CDR3 amino acids: CASSWDGNYGYTF. CDR3 nucleotide sequence: TGTGCCAGCAGCTGGGACGGTAACTATGGCTACACCTTC.

The V call is TRBV6-2 or TRBV6-3, the J call TRBJ2-7, with TRBD2 matching 12 bases. The V segment lost 6 bases and the J segment 3 bases; nucleotides outside the gene matches: 6. This CDR3 contains 15 residues. The germline CDR1 and CDR2 sequences are MNHEY and SVGEGT. For the CDR3, the DNA is TGTGCCAGCAGCACTAGCGGGAGGACCAACTACGAGCAGTACTTC. Translated: CASSTSGRTNYEQYF.

This clonotype appeared a few times. The chain is built from TRBV7-9 and TRBJ1-1, with a tentative D call TRBD1 (6 bases). CDR3 length: 16 amino acids. Trimming stripped 4 bases from V and 1 base from J, with 16 bases between. Germline V gives CDR1 SEHNR, CDR2 FQNEAQ (reference sequence). In nucleotides, the CDR3 is TGTGCCAGCAGCTCACCGGTTCGGGGGCCGAACACTGAAGCTTTCTTT. This codes for CASSSPVRGPNTEAFF. Supplemented by reference TRBV7-9 and TRBJ1-1, the full variable domain reads DTGVSQNPRHKITKRGQNVTFRCDPISEHNRLYWYRQTLGQGPEFLTYFQNEAQLEKSRLLSDRFSAERPKGSFSTLEIQRTEQGDSAMYLCASSSPVRGPNTEAFFGQGTRLTVV.

This clonotype was found a few times. This chain connects TRBV7-2 to TRBJ2-7; 7 nucleotides line up with TRBD2. Germline CDR1 reads SGHTA; CDR2 reads FQGNSA. CDR3 length: 16 residues. With 5 bases clipped from V and 4 bases from J, the junction kept 14 bases outside the gene matches. CDR3 sequence: CASSLGTNIPPYEQYF. The CDR3, as DNA: TGTGCCAGCAGCCTTGGGACTAACATCCCGCCTTACGAGCAGTACTTC.

At least ten counts were recorded for this clonotype. The V gene is TRBV5-5, the J gene TRBJ2-5; 7 nucleotides line up with TRBD2. This CDR3 is 13 amino acids long. Germline V lookup: CDR1 SGHKS, CDR2 YYEKEE (reference sequence). The V gene end was trimmed by 2 bases and the J gene end by 4 bases; junction bases not matched to a gene: 2. Written as DNA, the CDR3 is TGTGCCAGCAGCTTCTCGGGGGGAGAGACCCAGTACTTC. It encodes CASSFSGGETQYF.

This chain connects TRBV30 to TRBJ1-3; D is uncertain. Per the germline V gene, CDR1 is GTSNPN and CDR2 is SVGIG (reference sequence). The CDR3 has 14 residues. Trimming cost V 0 bases and J 1 base, with 7 bases left between them. CDR3 bases: TGTGCCTGGAGTGTGGGGTGGTCTGGAAACACCATATATTTT. Protein: CAWSVGWSGNTIYF.

This clonotype was seen many times. At one end, the junction sequence differs from germline, possibly due to a read error. Here the CDR3 reads CASGPKGQYF. The DNA for the CDR3 is TGCGCGTCGGGGCCAAAAGGGCAGTACTTC. The J gene is TRBJ2-7, the V gene TRBV28; either TRBD1 or TRBD2 may fit D (5 bases each). Germline V gene sequence: CDR1 MDHEN, CDR2 SYDVKM. The CDR3 spans 10 residues.

The sample holds a few counts of this clonotype. This chain connects TRBV3-1 to TRBJ2-7; 8 nucleotides match TRBD1. Germline CDR1 is LGHDT and CDR2 is YNNKEL (reference sequence). The CDR3 sequence is 15 residues long. Unmatched junction bases numbered 9, after V lost 2 bases and J lost 6 bases. The CDR3 sequence is CASSQPGQVIREQYF. The CDR3 DNA follows: TGTGCCAGCAGCCAACCGGGACAGGTTATCCGCGAGCAGTACTTC.

Comments on this clonotype: Just one base apart from a much larger clone, this may be a read error. In DNA form, the CDR3 reads TGTGCCAGCAGACCTACAGGGCGAGGGGGAACGGGGCCCCAGCATTTT. This sequence encodes CASRPTGRGGTGPQHF. The chain couples TRBV6-1 to TRBJ1-5, with D possibly matching TRBD1 (6 bases). This CDR3 region has 16 residues. V dropped 6 bases and J dropped 9 bases, with 24 bases sitting between them. Germline V lookup: CDR1 MNHNS, CDR2 SASEGT.

The table lists this clonotype with many counts. This chain links TRBV6-5 with TRBJ1-4, with 8 bases identical to TRBD1. This CDR3 comprises 14 residues. V shed 2 bases, J shed 6 bases, and the junction held 2 bases outside the gene matches. Germline values: CDR1 MNHEY, CDR2 SVGAGI. CDR3 bases: TGTGCCAGCAGTTACGCAGGGGGCGATGAAAAACTGTTTTTT. Translation gives CASSYAGGDEKLFF.

This clonotype has ten or more counts. The chain has TRBV6-1 and TRBJ1-6; no clear D. Trimming stripped 3 bases from V and 7 bases from J, with 10 bases between. CDR3 length equals 14 residues. The germline CDR1 and CDR2 sequences are MNHNS and SASEGT. CDR3 sequence (DNA): TGTGCCAGCAGTGAGGGCGGCGGGAATTCACCCCTCCACTTT. It yields the protein CASSEGGGNSPLHF.

This clonotype was counted many times. This rearrangement joins TRBV28 to TRBJ1-5; D ambiguous. The V gene lost 2 bases and the J gene lost 5 bases, with 13 bases spanning the gap. Germline V gene sequence: CDR1 MDHEN, CDR2 SYDVKM. The CDR3 totals 15 residues. The DNA for the CDR3 is TGTGCCAGCAGTTTACTTGACTCAATGGATCAGCCCCAGCATTTT. Residues: CASSLLDSMDQPQHF.

On this clonotype: The junction and the germline gene differ at one end; a read error may be behind it. This chain joins TRBV5-1 and TRBJ2-2; TRBD2 aligns across 8 bases. Looked up from germline, CDR1 is SGHRS and CDR2 is YFSETQ. This CDR3 comprises 14 residues. In nucleotides, the CDR3 is TGCGCCAGCATCTTGGCACTAGCGGCCGGGGAGCTGTTTTTT. Its protein product is CASILALAAGELFF.

V is TRBV19 and J is TRBJ2-3; a weak D match, TRBD2 (6 bases). The length of the CDR3 is 15 residues. Germline V lookup: CDR1 LNHDA, CDR2 SQIVND (reference sequence). Trimming took 1 base from V and 6 from J, leaving 14 bases between them. DNA for the CDR3: TGTGCCAGTAGTATAGGGGTCGGGAGCAAGGATACGCAGTATTTT. It is translated as CASSIGVGSKDTQYF. The variable domain in full, completed from reference TRBV19 and TRBJ2-3, reads DGGITQSPKYLFRKEGQNVTLSCEQNLNHDAMYWYRQDPGQGLRLIYYSQIVNDFQKGDIAEGYSVSREKKESFPLTVTSAQKNPTAFYLCASSIGVGSKDTQYFGPGTRLTVL.

Concerning this clonotype itself: The conserved phenylalanine or tryptophan is not found at the CDR3 terminus, so this likely reflects a read error. The chain recombines TRBV28 with TRBJ2-3; 8 nucleotides line up with TRBD2. The CDR3 consists of 15 residues. Looked up from germline, CDR1 is MDHEN and CDR2 is SYDVKM. The trim removed 8 bases at V and 1 base at J, leaving 8 bases unmatched. CDR3 region: CASGTAGVGTDTQYL. The CDR3 DNA reads as TGTGCCAGCGGTACAGCGGGAGTGGGCACAGATACGCAGTATCTT.

This chain joins TRBV10-1 and TRBJ2-6; TRBD2 matches 7 bases. CDR3 length equals 17 residues. The trim removed 2 bases at V and 4 bases at J, leaving 8 bases unmatched. The germline V gene has CDR1 WNHNN and CDR2 SYGVQD (reference sequence). CDR3 bases: TGCGCCAGCAGTGAGAATGGGCGGGAGAACGGGGCCAACGTCCTGACTTTC. This codes for CASSENGRENGANVLTF.

This clonotype was detected ten times or more. The V gene is TRBV12-3 or TRBV12-4, the J gene TRBJ2-7; D is ambiguous. This CDR3 is built from 13 residues. Trimming pared 3 bases from V and 2 bases from J, leaving 8 bases between. The CDR3 DNA is TGTGCCAGCAGTTTCCCTGAAACCTACGAGCAGTACTTC. It is translated as CASSFPETYEQYF.

The rearrangement joins TRBV19 to TRBJ2-1; a weak D match, TRBD1 (5 bases). The CDR3 sequence is 13 residues long. V lost 4 bases and J lost 3, with 7 bases in between. Germline V gives CDR1 LNHDA, CDR2 SQIVND (reference sequence). The CDR3 coding sequence is TGTGCCAGTAGTAAGGGGTTCTACAATGAGCAGTTCTTC. This codes for CASSKGFYNEQFF.

There are many counts of this clonotype. This rearrangement joins TRBV28 to TRBJ1-5, with 7 bases that match TRBD1. CDR1 and CDR2 (germline): MDHEN, SYDVKM. The CDR3 has 16 amino acids. V gave up 3 bases and J gave up 0 bases; unmatched junction bases: 5. The CDR3 DNA reads as TGTGCCAGCAGTTTGGACAGGCCAAGTAGCAATCAGCCCCAGCATTTT. Translated: CASSLDRPSSNQPQHF.

In this sample, this clonotype turned up many times. This CDR3 reads CASRRQINGRAAYNEQFF. The CDR3 DNA sequence: TGTGCCAGCAGGAGGCAAATCAACGGGAGGGCCGCCTACAATGAGCAGTTCTTC. The chain joins TRBV27 to TRBJ2-1; TRBD2 agrees at 8 bases. V dropped 6 bases and J dropped 2; count of bases not matched to a gene: 15. This CDR3 has 18 residues. Germline V gene lookup returns CDR1 MNHEY and CDR2 SMNVEV (reference sequence).

This clonotype came up many times. The chain couples TRBV7-3 to TRBJ2-1; D remains ambiguous. The CDR3 covers 15 residues. V was clipped by 1 base and J by 7 bases, with 14 bases between them. CDR1 and CDR2 (germline): SGHTA, FQGTGA. For the CDR3, the DNA is TGTGCCAGCAGCTTAATTTGGACGTCAGTGAATGAGCAGTTCTTC. This encodes CASSLIWTSVNEQFF.

This clonotype was found many times. The chain joins TRBV27 to TRBJ2-1; the D is unclear. Germline loops: CDR1 MNHEY, CDR2 SMNVEV (reference sequence). V lost 7 bases, J lost 1 base, and 11 bases lay in between. The CDR3 totals 14 residues. CDR3 nucleotides: TGTGCCAGCACGGGCAAGAGTTCCTACAATGAGCAGTTCTTC. Protein sequence: CASTGKSSYNEQFF.

In its sample, this clonotype was seen many times. The rearrangement uses TRBV7-8 and TRBJ2-5; 9 bases match TRBD2. Germline V gene sequence: CDR1 SGHVS, CDR2 FQNEAQ. The length of the CDR3 is 14 residues. J lost 2 bases, V lost 4 bases, and 2 bases had no gene match. In DNA form, the CDR3 reads TGTGCCAGCAGCTGGACTAGCGCTCAAGAGACCCAGTACTTC. This gives the protein CASSWTSAQETQYF.